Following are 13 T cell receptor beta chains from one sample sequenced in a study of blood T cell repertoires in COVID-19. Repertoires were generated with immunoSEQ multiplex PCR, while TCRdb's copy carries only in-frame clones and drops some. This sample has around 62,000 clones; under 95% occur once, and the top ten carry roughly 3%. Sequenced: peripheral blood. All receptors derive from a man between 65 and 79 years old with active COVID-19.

The DNA of the CDR3 is TGTGCCAGCAGCTTAAAGGGGGCCACAGATACGCAGTATTTT. This encodes CASSLKGATDTQYF. J is TRBJ2-3 and V is TRBV7-3; 7 nucleotides agree with TRBD1. The CDR3 sequence is 14 residues long. Germline CDR1 and CDR2: SGHTA and FQGTGA. Losses at the gene ends were 1 base for V and 2 bases for J; bases not matched to a gene: 0.

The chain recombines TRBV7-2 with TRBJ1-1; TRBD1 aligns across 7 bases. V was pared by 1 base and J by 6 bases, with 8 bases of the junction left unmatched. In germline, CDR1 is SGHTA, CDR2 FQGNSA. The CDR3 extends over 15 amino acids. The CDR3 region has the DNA TGTGCCAGCAGCTTAGTGGGGACAGCTACCTCTGAAGCTTTCTTT. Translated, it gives CASSLVGTATSEAFF.

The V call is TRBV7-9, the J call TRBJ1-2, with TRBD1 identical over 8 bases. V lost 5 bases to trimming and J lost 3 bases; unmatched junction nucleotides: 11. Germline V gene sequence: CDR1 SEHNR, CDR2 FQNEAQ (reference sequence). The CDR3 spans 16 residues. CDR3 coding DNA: TGTGCCAGCAGCCCGATGGGGGGGACAGGAGACTATGGCTACACCTTC. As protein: CASSPMGGTGDYGYTF.

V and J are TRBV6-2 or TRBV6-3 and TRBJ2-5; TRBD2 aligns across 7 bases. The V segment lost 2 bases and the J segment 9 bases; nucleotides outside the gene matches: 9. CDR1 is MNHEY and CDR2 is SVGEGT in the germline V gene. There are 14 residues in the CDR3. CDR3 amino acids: CASSYGDYPWAQYF. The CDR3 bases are TGTGCCAGCAGTTACGGGGACTACCCCTGGGCCCAGTACTTC.

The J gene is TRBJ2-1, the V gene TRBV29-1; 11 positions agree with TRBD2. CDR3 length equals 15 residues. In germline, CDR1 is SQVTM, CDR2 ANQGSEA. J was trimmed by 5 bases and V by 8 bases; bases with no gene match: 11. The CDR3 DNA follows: TGCAGCTTTTCTTTAGCGGGGGGGCAGAACAATGAGCAGTTCTTC. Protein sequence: CSFSLAGGQNNEQFF.

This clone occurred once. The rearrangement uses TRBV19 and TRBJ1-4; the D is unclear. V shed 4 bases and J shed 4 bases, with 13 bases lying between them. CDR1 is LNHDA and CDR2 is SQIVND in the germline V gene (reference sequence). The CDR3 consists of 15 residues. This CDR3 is CASSTGGGINEKLFF. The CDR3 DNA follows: TGTGCCAGTAGTACTGGCGGCGGAATTAATGAAAAACTGTTTTTT.

As DNA, the CDR3 is TGTGCCAGTAGTCGTCAGGTCTATGGCTACACCTTC. The encoded protein is CASSRQVYGYTF. The V gene is TRBV19, the J gene TRBJ1-2; D is unclear. Germline V gives CDR1 LNHDA, CDR2 SQIVND (reference sequence). The CDR3 consists of 12 residues. V was clipped by 5 bases and J by 4 bases, with 8 bases between them.

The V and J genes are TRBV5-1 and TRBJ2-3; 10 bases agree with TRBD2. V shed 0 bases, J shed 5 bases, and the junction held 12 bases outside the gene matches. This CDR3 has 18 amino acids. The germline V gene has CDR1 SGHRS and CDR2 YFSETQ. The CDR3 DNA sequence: TGCGCCAGCAGCTTGGGTCTAGCGGGGGCCATGGGATTAGATACGCAGTATTTT. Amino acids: CASSLGLAGAMGLDTQYF.

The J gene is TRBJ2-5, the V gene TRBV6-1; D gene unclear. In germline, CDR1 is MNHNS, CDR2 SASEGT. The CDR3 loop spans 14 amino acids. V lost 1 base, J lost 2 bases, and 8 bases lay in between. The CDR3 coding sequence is TGTGCCAGCAGTGAAGGAGTGTGGCAAGAGACCCAGTACTTC. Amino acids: CASSEGVWQETQYF.

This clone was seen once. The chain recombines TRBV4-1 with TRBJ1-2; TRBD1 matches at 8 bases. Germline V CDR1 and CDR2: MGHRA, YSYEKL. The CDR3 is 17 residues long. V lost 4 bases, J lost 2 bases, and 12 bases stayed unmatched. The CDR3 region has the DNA TGCGCCAGCAGCCCCCCTGGAGTACAGGGGGGGAACTATGGCTACACCTTC. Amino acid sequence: CASSPPGVQGGNYGYTF.

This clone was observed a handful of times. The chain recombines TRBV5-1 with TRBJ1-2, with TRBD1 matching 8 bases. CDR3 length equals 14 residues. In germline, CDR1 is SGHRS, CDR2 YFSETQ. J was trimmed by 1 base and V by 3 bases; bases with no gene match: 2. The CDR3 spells CASSWDRSNYGYTF. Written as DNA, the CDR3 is TGCGCCAGCAGCTGGGACAGGAGTAACTATGGCTACACCTTC.

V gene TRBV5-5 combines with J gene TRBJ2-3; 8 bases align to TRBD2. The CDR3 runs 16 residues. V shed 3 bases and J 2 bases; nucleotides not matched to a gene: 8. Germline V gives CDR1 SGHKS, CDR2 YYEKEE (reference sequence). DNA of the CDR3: TGTGCCAGCAGCTACTTTGCGGGGGGATACACAGATACGCAGTATTTT. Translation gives CASSYFAGGYTDTQYF.

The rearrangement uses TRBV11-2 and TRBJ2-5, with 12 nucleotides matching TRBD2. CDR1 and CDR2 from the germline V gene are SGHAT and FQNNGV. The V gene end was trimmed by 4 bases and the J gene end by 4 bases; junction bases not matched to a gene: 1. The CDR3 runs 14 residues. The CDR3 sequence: CASSSGLAGETQYF. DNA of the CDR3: TGTGCCAGCAGCTCGGGACTAGCGGGAGAGACCCAGTACTTC. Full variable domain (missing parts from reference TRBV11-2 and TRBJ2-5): EAGVAQSPRYKIIEKRQSVAFWCNPISGHATLYWYQQILGQGPKLLIQFQNNGVVDDSQLPKDRFSAERLKGVDSTLKIQPAKLEDSAVYLCASSSGLAGETQYFGPGTRLLVL.